This TCR beta chain was profiled in a study of cytomegalovirus exposure and HLA in healthy donors. With respect to this clone: As yet, its antigen is unknown.

Although they were nominally healthy when sampled, donors likely had unrecorded immune exposures. The study ran its PCR with 60 Vbeta and 13 Jbeta primers. This table comes from immunoSEQ multiplex PCR, and its TCRdb copy is limited to in-frame clones, with some not included. The table has 150,000 to 200,000 clones, 80% seen once. Germline values: CDR1 LNHNV, CDR2 YYDKDF (reference sequence). CDR3 length equals 19 residues. V lost 3 bases and J lost 0; bases outside the gene matches: 10. General study points: Clonal expansion, a later analysis showed, was greater in HLA-associated TCR beta chains than in equally common others. HLA alleles were associated with 15,000 to 20,000 TCR beta sequences in a later analysis at 0.05 false discovery rate.

This sequence joins TRBV15 and TRBJ2-6, with 8 nucleotides matching TRBD1. Sequenced: PBMCs. This receptor was identified in a human donor in good health. CDR3 nucleotide sequence: TGTGCCACCAGCAGGGGGTTAACAGGGGGTTCCTCTGGGGCCAACGTCCTGACTTTC. It translates to CATSRGLTGGSSGANVLTF.